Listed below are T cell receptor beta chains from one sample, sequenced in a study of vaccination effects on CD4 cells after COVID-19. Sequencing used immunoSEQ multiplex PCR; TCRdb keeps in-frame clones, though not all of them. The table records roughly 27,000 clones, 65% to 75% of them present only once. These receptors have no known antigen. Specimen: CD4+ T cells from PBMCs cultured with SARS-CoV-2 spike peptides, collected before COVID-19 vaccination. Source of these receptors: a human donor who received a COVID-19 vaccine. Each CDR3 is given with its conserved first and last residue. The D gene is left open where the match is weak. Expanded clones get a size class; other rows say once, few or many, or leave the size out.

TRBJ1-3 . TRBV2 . TGTGCCAGCACCCCCAATAGTCCTGTCCAGGGCGCCATATATTTT CASTPNSPVQGAIYF
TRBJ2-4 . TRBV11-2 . TGTGCCAGCAGCCCCAGGGTTGGGCTTGCCAAAAACATTCAGTACTTC CASSPRVGLAKNIQYF
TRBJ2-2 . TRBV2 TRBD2 TGTGCCAGCACCACAGTCGGGGGGTCGACCGGGGAGCTGTTTTTT CASTTVGGSTGELFF
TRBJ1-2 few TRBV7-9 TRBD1 TGTGCCAGCAGCTTAGATGGACAGGGCTACGGCGGCTACACCTTC CASSLDGQGYGGYTF
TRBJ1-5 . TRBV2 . TGTGCCAGCAGCCAGAGGGCAGACAATCAGCCCCAGCATTTT CASSQRADNQPQHF
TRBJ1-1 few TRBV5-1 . TGCGCCAGCAGCTTGGGGGACACCCTTACTGAAGCTTTCTTT CASSLGDTLTEAFF
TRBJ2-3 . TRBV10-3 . TGTGCCATCAGTGAGGGGCTAGCCAACCCGAGGGGCACAGATACGCAGTATTTT CAISEGLANPRGTDTQYF
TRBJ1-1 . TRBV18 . TGTGCCAGCTCACCTCAGGACGGTCCTAAGTCTGAAGCTTTCTTT CASSPQDGPKSEAFF
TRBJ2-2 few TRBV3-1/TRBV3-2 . TGTGCCAGCAGCCAAGGTACCGGGGAGCTGTTTTTT CASSQGTGELFF
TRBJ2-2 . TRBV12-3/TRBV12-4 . TGTGCCAGCAGACACACCGGGGAGCTGTTTTTT CASRHTGELFF
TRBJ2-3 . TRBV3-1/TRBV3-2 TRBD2 TGTGCCAGCAGCCCACGGACTAGCGGGAGGCCCTCCACAGATACGCAGTATTTT CASSPRTSGRPSTDTQYF
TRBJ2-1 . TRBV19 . TGTGCCAGTAGTTTGGGCGCGGGGAGCTACAATGAGCAGTTCTTC CASSLGAGSYNEQFF
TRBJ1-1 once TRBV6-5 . TGTGCCAGCAGTTACTCCCTCGAAACGAACACTGAAGCTTTCTTT CASSYSLETNTEAFF
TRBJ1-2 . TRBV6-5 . TGTGTCAGCAGGGAGACAGCCCATTATGGCTACACCTTC CVSRETAHYGYTF
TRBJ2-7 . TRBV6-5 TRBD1 TGTGCCAGCAGGCCCACAGGGGCCTACGAGCAGTACTTC CASRPTGAYEQYF
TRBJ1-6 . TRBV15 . TGTGCCACCAGTACCCGACAGTCTGGTTCACCCCTCCACTTT CATSTRQSGSPLHF
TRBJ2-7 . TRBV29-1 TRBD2 TGCAGCGTTGGGGGGGGGATAGGGTTCTACGAGCAGTACTTC CSVGGGIGFYEQYF
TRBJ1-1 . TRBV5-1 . TGCGCCAGCAGCTTCACACTAGACGATGAAGCTTTCTTT CASSFTLDDEAFF
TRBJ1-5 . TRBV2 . TGTGCCAGCAGTGGCTACCGGTCAGGTAATCAGCCCCAGCATTTT CASSGYRSGNQPQHF
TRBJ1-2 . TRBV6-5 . TGTGCCAGCAGTTACCAGAGAACGGGGGGCTACACCTTC CASSYQRTGGYTF
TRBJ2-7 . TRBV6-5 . TGTGCCAGCAGTACCACAGGGGGGGGATACGAGCAGTACTTC CASSTTGGGYEQYF
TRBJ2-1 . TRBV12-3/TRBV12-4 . TGTGCCAGCAGTTCCCTCCGGGCTTGGAAGTTCTTC CASSSLRAWKFF
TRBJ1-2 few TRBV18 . TGTGCCAGCTCACCCCCGGGGATGGGGGATGGCTACACCTTC CASSPPGMGDGYTF
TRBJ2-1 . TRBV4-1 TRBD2 TGCGCCAGCAGCCCCATGAGGCGGGAGGGCAGGAATGAGCAGTTCTTC CASSPMRREGRNEQFF
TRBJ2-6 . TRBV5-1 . TGCGCCAGCAGCTTGGCCAGGGCCCTTAATATGGGGGGGGCCAACGTCCTGACTTTC CASSLARALNMGGANVLTF
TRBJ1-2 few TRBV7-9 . TGTGCCAGCAGCGATCGGCGTGGCTACACCTTC CASSDRRGYTF
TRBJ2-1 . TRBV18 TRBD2 TGTGCCAGCTCACAGCGCTCCGGGACTAGCGGGGACAATGAGCAGTTCTTC CASSQRSGTSGDNEQFF
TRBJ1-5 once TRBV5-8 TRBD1 TGTGCCAGCAGCTATATTGGGACAGCGAGAGATCAGCCCCAGCATTTT CASSYIGTARDQPQHF
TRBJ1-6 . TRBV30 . TGTGCCTGGACCTTTCCAGGGTCACCCCTCCACTTT CAWTFPGSPLHF
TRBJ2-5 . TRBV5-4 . TGTGCCAGCAGCTTGGTGGGCGGTCGTCGGGAGACCCAGTACTTC CASSLVGGRRETQYF
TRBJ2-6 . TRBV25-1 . TGTGCCAGCAGTGAATTCTGGTCTTCTGGGGCCAACGTCCTGACTTTC CASSEFWSSGANVLTF
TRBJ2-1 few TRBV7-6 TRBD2 TGTGCCAGCAGCCCATACGAAACTAGCGGGAGTCGCAATGAGCAGTTCTTC CASSPYETSGSRNEQFF
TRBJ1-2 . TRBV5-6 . TGTGCCAGCAGCTTAGGGACGGCTAACTATGGCTACACCTTC CASSLGTANYGYTF
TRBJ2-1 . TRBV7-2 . TGTGCCAGCAGCGTAGAGGCGGTTCCCTACAATGAGCAGTTCTTC CASSVEAVPYNEQFF
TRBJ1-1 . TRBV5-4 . TGTGCCAGCAGCCACGACAGAGGGAACACTGAAGCTTTCTTT CASSHDRGNTEAFF
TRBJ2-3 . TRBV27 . TGTGCCAGCAGTTTCGGGAGCACAGATACGCAGTATTTT CASSFGSTDTQYF
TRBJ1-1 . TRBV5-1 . TGCGCCAGCAGCTTGGCTGGACGTTCGGAAGCTTTCTTT CASSLAGRSEAFF
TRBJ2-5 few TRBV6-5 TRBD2 TGTGCCAGCAGGGCTAGCGGGAGTGGAGAGACCCAGTACTTC CASRASGSGETQYF
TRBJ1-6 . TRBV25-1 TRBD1 TGTGCCAGCAGTGGAGGGACAGGCTGGTATTCACCCCTCCACTTT CASSGGTGWYSPLHF
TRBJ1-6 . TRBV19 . TGTGCCAGTAGGTGGGAGTCCCTATCAAATTCACCCCTCCACTTT CASRWESLSNSPLHF
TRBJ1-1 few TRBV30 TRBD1 TGTGCCGCTCAGACAGGGGGTGACACTGAAGCTTTCTTT CAAQTGGDTEAFF
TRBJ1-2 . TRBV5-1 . TGCGCCAGCAGCTTGGAGGGGGGCGGAGGCTACACCTTC CASSLEGGGGYTF
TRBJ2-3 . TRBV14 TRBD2 TGTGCCAGCAGCCAAGAGACTAGCGGGGCACCAGGCGATAATACGCAGTATTTT CASSQETSGAPGDNTQYF
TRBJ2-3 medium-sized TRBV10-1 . TGCGCCAGCAGTGCGGCAGACACAGATACGCAGTATTTT CASSAADTDTQYF
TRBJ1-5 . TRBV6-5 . TGTGCCAGCAGGCCAGGGACTCACCAGCCCCAGCATTTT CASRPGTHQPQHF
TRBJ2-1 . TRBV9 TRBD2 TGTGCCAGCAGCGTAGCCCAGCGGGGGGCGGGTGAGCAGTTCTTC CASSVAQRGAGEQFF
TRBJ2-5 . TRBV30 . TGTGCCTGGAGTGTAGTTGAGACCCAGTACTTC CAWSVVETQYF
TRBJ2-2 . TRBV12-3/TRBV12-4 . TGTGCCAGCAGCCGGGGGACAGTCGGGGAGCTGTTTTTT CASSRGTVGELFF